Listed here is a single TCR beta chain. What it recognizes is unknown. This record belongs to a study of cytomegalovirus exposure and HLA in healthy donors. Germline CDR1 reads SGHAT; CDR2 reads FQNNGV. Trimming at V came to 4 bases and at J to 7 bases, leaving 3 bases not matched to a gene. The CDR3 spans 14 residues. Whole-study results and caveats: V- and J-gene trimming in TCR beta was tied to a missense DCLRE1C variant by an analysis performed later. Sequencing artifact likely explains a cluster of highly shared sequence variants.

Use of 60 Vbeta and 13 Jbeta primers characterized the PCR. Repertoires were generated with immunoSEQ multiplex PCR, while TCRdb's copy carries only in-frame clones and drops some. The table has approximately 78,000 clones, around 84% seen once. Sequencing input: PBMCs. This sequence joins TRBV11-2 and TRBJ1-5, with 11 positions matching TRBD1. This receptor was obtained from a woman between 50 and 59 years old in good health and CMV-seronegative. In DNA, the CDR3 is TGTGCCAGCAGCTCCGGACAGGGGGCACAGCCCCAGCATTTT. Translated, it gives CASSSGQGAQPQHF.